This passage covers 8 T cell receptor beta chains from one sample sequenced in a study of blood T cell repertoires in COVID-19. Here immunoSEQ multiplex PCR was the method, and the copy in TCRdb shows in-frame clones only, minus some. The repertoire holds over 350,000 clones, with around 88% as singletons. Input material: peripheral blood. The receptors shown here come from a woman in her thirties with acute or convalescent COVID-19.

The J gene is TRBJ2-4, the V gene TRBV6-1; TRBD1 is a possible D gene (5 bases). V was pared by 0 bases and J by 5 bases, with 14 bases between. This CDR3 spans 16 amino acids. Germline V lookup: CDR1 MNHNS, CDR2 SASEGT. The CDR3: CASSEAFVRGQNIQYF. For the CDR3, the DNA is TGTGCCAGCAGTGAAGCGTTTGTAAGGGGCCAAAACATTCAGTACTTC.

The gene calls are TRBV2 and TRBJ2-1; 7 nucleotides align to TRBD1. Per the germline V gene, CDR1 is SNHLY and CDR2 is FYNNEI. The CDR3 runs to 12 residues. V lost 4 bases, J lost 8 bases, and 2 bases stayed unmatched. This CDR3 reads CASSGQGYEQFF. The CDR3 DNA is TGTGCCAGCAGTGGACAGGGCTATGAGCAGTTCTTC. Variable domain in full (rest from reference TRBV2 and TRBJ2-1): EPEVTQTPSHQVTQMGQEVILRCVPISNHLYFYWYRQILGQKVEFLVSFYNNEISEKSEIFDDQFSVERPDGSNFTLKIRSTKLEDSAMYFCASSGQGYEQFFGPGTRLTVL.

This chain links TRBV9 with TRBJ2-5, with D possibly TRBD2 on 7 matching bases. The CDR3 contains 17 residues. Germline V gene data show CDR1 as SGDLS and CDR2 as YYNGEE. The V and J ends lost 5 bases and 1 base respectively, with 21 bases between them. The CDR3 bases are TGTGCCAGCAGGCGTGTCGCTGGGGGGGGCCTCCAAGAGACCCAGTACTTC. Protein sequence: CASRRVAGGGLQETQYF.

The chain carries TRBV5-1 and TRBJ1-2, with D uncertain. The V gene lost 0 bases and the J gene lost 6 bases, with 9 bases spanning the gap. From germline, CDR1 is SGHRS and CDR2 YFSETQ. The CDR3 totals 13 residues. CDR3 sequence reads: CASSLAGVNGYTF. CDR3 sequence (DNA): TGCGCCAGCAGCTTGGCCGGGGTGAATGGCTACACCTTC.

The CDR3 DNA is TGTGCCAGCAGTTACTCTAGACAGGGGGCCTACGAGCAGTACTTC. Protein product: CASSYSRQGAYEQYF. The chain links TRBV6-5 to TRBJ2-7; TRBD1 aligns across 9 bases. The V segment lost 0 bases and the J segment 2 bases; nucleotides outside the gene matches: 2. Per germline, CDR1 MNHEY and CDR2 SVGAGI. The CDR3 spans 15 residues.

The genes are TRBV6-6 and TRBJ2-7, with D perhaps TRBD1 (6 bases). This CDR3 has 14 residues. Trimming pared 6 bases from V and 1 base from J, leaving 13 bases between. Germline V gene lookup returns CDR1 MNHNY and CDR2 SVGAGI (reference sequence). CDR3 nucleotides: TGTGCCAGCAGAAAACCGACAGGTTCCTACGAGCAGTACTTC. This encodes CASRKPTGSYEQYF.

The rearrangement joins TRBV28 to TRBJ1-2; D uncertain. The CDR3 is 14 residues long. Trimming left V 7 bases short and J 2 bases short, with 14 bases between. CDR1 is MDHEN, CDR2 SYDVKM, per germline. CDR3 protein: CASTPPGSNYGYTF. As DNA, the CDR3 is TGTGCCAGCACCCCCCCGGGTTCAAACTATGGCTACACCTTC.

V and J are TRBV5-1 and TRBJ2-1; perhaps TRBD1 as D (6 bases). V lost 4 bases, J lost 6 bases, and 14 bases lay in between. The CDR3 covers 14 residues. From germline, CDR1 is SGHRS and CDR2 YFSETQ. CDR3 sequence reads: CASSSNRQVNEQFF. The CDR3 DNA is TGCGCCAGCAGCAGCAATCGACAGGTCAATGAGCAGTTCTTC.